The 17 T cell receptor beta chains reported below all come from one sample, sequenced in a study of blood T cell repertoires in COVID-19. The protocol was immunoSEQ multiplex PCR, while the TCRdb copy is restricted to in-frame clones and leaves out a portion. The top ten hold roughly 9.4% of the sample, which has roughly 400,000 clones, about 83% seen once. Input material: PBMCs or T cells enriched from blood (not recorded which). These receptors were taken from a woman between 45 and 65 years old who had recovered from COVID-19.

The genes are TRBV4-1 and TRBJ1-1; a weak D match, TRBD1 (6 bases). Germline CDR1 and CDR2: MGHRA and YSYEKL. This CDR3 has 14 amino acids. The V and J ends lost 1 base and 3 bases respectively, with 9 bases between them. CDR3 loop: CASSQVPGDTEAFF. The CDR3 DNA is TGCGCCAGCAGCCAAGTGCCAGGGGACACTGAAGCTTTCTTT.

The CDR3 spells CASHAGDSSYNSPLHF. The CDR3 region has the DNA TGCGCCAGCCACGCAGGGGATAGCTCCTATAATTCACCCCTCCACTTT. The chain has TRBV5-1 and TRBJ1-6, with D perhaps matching TRBD1 (6 bases). This CDR3 is built from 16 residues. V dropped 7 bases and J dropped 0 bases, with 14 bases sitting between them. The germline V gene encodes CDR1 SGHRS and CDR2 YFSETQ.

This chain's CDR3 is CASSLGHSLNTEAFF. The CDR3 DNA reads as TGCGCCAGCAGCTTGGGCCACAGTCTAAACACTGAAGCTTTCTTT. The chain uses TRBV5-1 and TRBJ1-1; D is uncertain. The length of the CDR3 is 15 residues. V lost 0 bases and J 2 bases, leaving 11 bases between the germline ends. Per the germline V gene, CDR1 is SGHRS and CDR2 is YFSETQ.

This clone has a handful of counts. The chain links TRBV3-1 (or the pseudogene TRBV3-2) to TRBJ1-2; TRBD1 matches 8 bases. The CDR3 length is 15 residues. J lost 2 bases, V lost 3 bases, and 5 bases had no gene match. Germline lookup yields CDR1 LGHDT and CDR2 YNNKEL (reference sequence). The CDR3, as DNA: TGTGCCAGCAGCCACGGAGGACAGGGCAACTATGGCTACACCTTC. This sequence encodes CASSHGGQGNYGYTF.

DNA for the CDR3: TGTGCCAGCAGCTTGCGGTTCACTGAAGCTTTCTTT. Its protein is CASSLRFTEAFF. The J gene is TRBJ1-1, the V gene TRBV5-6; the D is unclear. The CDR3 consists of 12 residues. Germline V gene lookup returns CDR1 SGHDT and CDR2 YYEEEE. Trimming took 1 base from V and 4 from J, leaving 5 bases between them.

The V call is TRBV9, the J call TRBJ2-1; D is unresolved. This CDR3 has 15 amino acids. The germline V gene encodes CDR1 SGDLS and CDR2 YYNGEE. Trimming shortened V by 5 bases and J by 0 bases, and 12 bases separated the two germline ends. CDR3 in amino acids: CASSADTSSYNEQFF. CDR3 nucleotides: TGTGCCAGCAGTGCCGACACGAGCTCCTACAATGAGCAGTTCTTC.

This chain connects TRBV6-5 to TRBJ2-7; 7 positions agree with TRBD2. J was trimmed by 7 bases and V by 4 bases; bases with no gene match: 16. The V gene's germline CDR1 is MNHEY and CDR2 SVGAGI. The CDR3 length is 16 residues. The CDR3 DNA reads as TGTGCCAGCAGTTCAGGAGGGGCAATGTCGCGGGGGGAGCAGTACTTC. This gives the protein CASSSGGAMSRGEQYF.

The V gene is TRBV14, the J gene TRBJ2-7; possible D gene TRBD2, 6 bases. Germline CDR1 SGHDN, CDR2 FVKESK. There are 14 residues in the CDR3. Trimming cost V 3 bases and J 5 bases, with 14 bases left between them. DNA of the CDR3: TGTGCCAGCAGCCACCCGGGGGTCCTCAACGAGCAGTACTTC. Its protein product is CASSHPGVLNEQYF.

This sequence joins TRBV5-1 and TRBJ1-2, with 8 bases aligning to TRBD1. V trimming: 1 base; J trimming: 0 bases; junction bases outside the gene matches: 8. The CDR3 length is 17 residues. The germline CDR1 and CDR2 sequences are SGHRS and YFSETQ. The CDR3 is CASSLSDRVQANYGYTF. CDR3 nucleotide sequence: TGCGCCAGCAGCTTGTCGGACAGGGTTCAAGCTAACTATGGCTACACCTTC.

V and J are TRBV5-1 and TRBJ1-2; TRBD1 matches at 9 bases. The V gene's germline CDR1 is SGHRS and CDR2 YFSETQ. CDR3 length: 16 residues. V dropped 6 bases and J dropped 4; count of bases not matched to a gene: 13. The CDR3: CASNPESGTGIYGYTF. The DNA of the CDR3 is TGCGCCAGCAATCCGGAGTCCGGGACAGGGATCTATGGCTACACCTTC.

The V gene is TRBV28, the J gene TRBJ1-1; D is unresolved. V lost 2 bases and J lost 8, with 12 bases in between. The CDR3 is made up of 13 amino acids. Germline V lookup: CDR1 MDHEN, CDR2 SYDVKM. The CDR3 DNA reads TGTGCCAGCAGTTTAGAATATAACAACGAAGCTTTCTTT. Translating it yields CASSLEYNNEAFF.

The chain joins TRBV6-1 to TRBJ1-6, with D maybe TRBD1 (5 bases). Germline loops: CDR1 MNHNS, CDR2 SASEGT. CDR3 size: 16 residues. V was clipped by 4 bases and J by 6 bases, with 16 bases between them. CDR3 protein: CASSAPKTGFNSPLHF. CDR3 nucleotides: TGTGCCAGCAGTGCCCCCAAAACAGGATTTAATTCACCCCTCCACTTT.

This chain links TRBV6-5 with TRBJ2-7, with 8 bases lining up with TRBD1. This CDR3 is built from 16 residues. The germline V gene encodes CDR1 MNHEY and CDR2 SVGAGI. Unmatched junction bases numbered 5, after V lost 0 bases and J lost 1 base. In nucleotides, the CDR3 is TGTGCCAGCAGTTACTCGACAGGGACAGGATCCTACGAGCAGTACTTC. Amino acid sequence: CASSYSTGTGSYEQYF.

The V gene is TRBV9, the J gene TRBJ1-4, with D maybe TRBD1 (5 bases). The CDR3 extends over 15 amino acids. V was shortened by 0 bases and J by 4 bases, with 10 bases between the two germline ends. The V gene's germline CDR1 is SGDLS and CDR2 YYNGEE. The CDR3 DNA reads as TGTGCCAGCAGCGTAGCGGCAGGGTATAATGAAAAACTGTTTTTT. Amino acid sequence: CASSVAAGYNEKLFF.

The rearrangement joins TRBV9 to TRBJ1-1; 7 bases agree with TRBD1. The CDR3 extends over 14 amino acids. The germline CDR1 and CDR2 sequences are SGDLS and YYNGEE. The V gene end was trimmed by 4 bases and the J gene end by 3 bases; junction bases not matched to a gene: 6. The CDR3 is CASSPRTGDTEAFF. The DNA of the CDR3 is TGTGCCAGCAGCCCCCGAACAGGGGACACTGAAGCTTTCTTT.

The chain couples TRBV6-8 to TRBJ1-5; D is unresolved. The CDR3 is 17 amino acids. Looked up from germline, CDR1 is MNHGY and CDR2 is SAAAGT. Trimming shortened V by 2 bases and J by 4 bases, and 18 bases separated the two germline ends. The CDR3 nucleotides read TGTGCCAGCAGTTACGGGCGAGGGCCAAGGTCTAATCAGCCCCAGCATTTT. Translated, it gives CASSYGRGPRSNQPQHF.

This clone was seen only a few times. The chain links TRBV5-1 to TRBJ2-7, with D tentatively TRBD1 (6 bases). V was shortened by 0 bases and J by 3 bases, with 13 bases between the two germline ends. This CDR3 comprises 15 residues. Germline assignment: CDR1 SGHRS and CDR2 YFSETQ. CDR3 amino acids: CASSLVGTNNYEQYF. The CDR3, as DNA: TGCGCCAGCAGCTTGGTAGGGACAAATAACTACGAGCAGTACTTC.